This T cell receptor (beta chain) was identified in a study of T cells in Graves' hyperthyroidism and ophthalmopathy. Note on this clonotype: The antigen is undetermined. A much more abundant neighbour one base away suggests this may be a read error.

Findings and limits, study-wide: Most clonotypes expanded in the thyroid (above 0.001) were also present in blood. Patients with ophthalmopathy were separated from those with stable hyperthyroidism by a 13 V-J model. Progression to ophthalmopathy was predicted a median of approximately 6.4 months early.

Each diagnosis was grounded in clinical symptoms, serum thyroxine and TRAb, thyroid ultrasound, and orbital computed tomography. Unmatched junction bases numbered 19, after V lost 4 bases and J lost 13 bases. The CDR3 loop spans 16 amino acids. Germline assignment: CDR1 MDHEN and CDR2 SYDVKM. Template material for amplifying TCR beta CDR3 regions consisted of RNA transcripts. The HTBI set primed first-round TCR CDR3 RT-PCR. TCRdb used MiXCR to reprocess the multiplex PCR reads, holding one entry per CDR3 protein. The data contain 500,000 to 650,000 distinct CDR3 sequences, 46% of them singletons. Sequenced input: peripheral blood or thyroid tissue (not recorded which). The TCR originated in an adult woman with Graves' disease, either hyperthyroidism or ophthalmopathy (not recorded which). The chain recombines TRBV28 with TRBJ2-5; 9 positions agree with TRBD2. The CDR3 is CASSSSGTSSFASRYF. In DNA form, the CDR3 reads TGTGCCAGCAGTTCGTCCGGGACTAGCAGCTTTGCATCCCGGTACTTC.